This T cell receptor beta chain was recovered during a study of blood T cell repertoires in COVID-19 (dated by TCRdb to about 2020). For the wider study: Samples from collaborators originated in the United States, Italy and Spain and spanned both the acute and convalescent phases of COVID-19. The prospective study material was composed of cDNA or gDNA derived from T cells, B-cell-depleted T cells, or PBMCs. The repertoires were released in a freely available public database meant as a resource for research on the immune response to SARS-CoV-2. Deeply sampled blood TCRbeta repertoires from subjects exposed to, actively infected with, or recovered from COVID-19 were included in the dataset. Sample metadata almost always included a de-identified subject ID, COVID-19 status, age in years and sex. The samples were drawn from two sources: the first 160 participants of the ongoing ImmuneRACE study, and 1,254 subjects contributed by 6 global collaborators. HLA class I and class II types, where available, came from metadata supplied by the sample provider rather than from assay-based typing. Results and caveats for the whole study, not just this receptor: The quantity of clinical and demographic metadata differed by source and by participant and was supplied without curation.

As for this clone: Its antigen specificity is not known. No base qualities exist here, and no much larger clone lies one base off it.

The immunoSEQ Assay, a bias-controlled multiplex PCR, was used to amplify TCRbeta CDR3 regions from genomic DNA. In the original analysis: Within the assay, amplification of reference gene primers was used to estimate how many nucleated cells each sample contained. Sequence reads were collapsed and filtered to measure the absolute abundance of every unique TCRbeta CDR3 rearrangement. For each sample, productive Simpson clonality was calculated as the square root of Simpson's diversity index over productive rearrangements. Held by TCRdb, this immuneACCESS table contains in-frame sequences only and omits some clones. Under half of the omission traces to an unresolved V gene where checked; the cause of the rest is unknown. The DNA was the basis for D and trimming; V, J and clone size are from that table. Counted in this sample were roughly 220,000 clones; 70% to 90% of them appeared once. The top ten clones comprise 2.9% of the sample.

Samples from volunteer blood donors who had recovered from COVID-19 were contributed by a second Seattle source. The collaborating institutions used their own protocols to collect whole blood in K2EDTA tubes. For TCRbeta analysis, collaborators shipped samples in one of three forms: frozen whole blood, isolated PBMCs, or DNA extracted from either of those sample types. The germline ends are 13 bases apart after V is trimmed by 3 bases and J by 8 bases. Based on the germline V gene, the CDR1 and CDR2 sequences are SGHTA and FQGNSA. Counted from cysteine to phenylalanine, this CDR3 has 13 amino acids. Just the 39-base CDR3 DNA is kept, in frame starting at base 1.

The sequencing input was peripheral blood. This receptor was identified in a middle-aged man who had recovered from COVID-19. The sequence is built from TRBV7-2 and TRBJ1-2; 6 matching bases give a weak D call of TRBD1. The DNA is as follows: TGTGCCAGCAGCTTGTCTCAGGGGAGCGGCTACACCTTC. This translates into CASSLSQGSGYTF.